This T cell receptor beta chain originates from a study of T cell repertoires in cytomegalovirus infection. About the research overall: Public TCR beta signatures indicated both CMV infection and matching HLA type.

The V gene lost 2 bases and the J gene lost 3 bases, with 9 bases spanning the gap. In germline, CDR1 is MNHNY, CDR2 SVGAGI (reference sequence). There are 14 residues in the CDR3. Points on this clonotype: What it binds is not known.

MiXCR, applied by TCRdb to the reads, yields one record per CDR3 protein. Here the sample spans 250,000 to 300,000 distinct CDR3 sequences, roughly a quarter being singletons. Points from the study as a whole: Summed public TCR beta family frequency identified CMV carriers bearing the relevant HLA. What dominated the ex vivo response were HLA-C-restricted CMV-specific TCR beta clonotypes.

The sequencing sample was made of PBMCs. The source of this sequence is a human donor in good health (CMV status not recorded). Some clones in this sample may be carry-over from other donors' samples. J is TRBJ2-3 and V is TRBV6-6, with no clear D. The CDR3: CASSYQATTDTQYF. For the CDR3, the DNA is TGTGCCAGCAGTTACCAGGCTACTACAGATACGCAGTATTTT.